This section outlines one T cell receptor beta chain sequence together with its context. This clonotype has ten or more counts. The target of this receptor is not known. One base away there is no much larger clone; base qualities are not given. These data belong to a study of early T cells in non-severe SARS-CoV-2 infection (dated by TCRdb to about 2021). Study-wide context: TCR sequencing used bulk RNA from unsorted whole blood, so alpha and beta chains could not be paired. On the study overall, not on this receptor specifically: VDJdb matching was skewed toward anti-spike CD8 responses and likely underestimated virus-specific expansions, missing private and CD4 specificities.

Library preparation employed 5' RACE. Instrument on record: NextSeq 500. The TCR library protocol attached unique molecular identifiers to individual cDNA molecules to correct for sequencing error and PCR bias. Sequencing covered both TCR alpha and beta chains, and within each sample the abundances of alpha and beta sequences were tightly co-correlated. The original methods were these. Decombinator V4 was used to perform V gene, J gene and CDR3 annotation of TCR sequences. TCRs were defined as expanded if a significant change between any two time points was detected under a Poisson model with p below 0.0001. TCR abundances were normalised to the total number of TCRs sequenced per sample and expressed as counts per million. TRAV1-2 paired with TRAJ12, TRAJ20 or TRAJ33 defined MAIT TCRs, while TRAV10 paired with TRAJ18 defined iNKT TCRs. VDJdb, accessed 1 November 2021, was searched for CMV, EBV and SARS-CoV-2 annotated TCRs, excluding TCRs annotated for multiple antigens. TCRdb took the public reads, trimmed them with fastp at Q25, ran MiXCR for clone calling and kept in-frame beta chains. Records with the same CDR3 protein are collapsed into one entry carrying the most frequent genes and DNA. These V and J calls derive from TCRdb rather than the authors' analysis. The table for this sample lists roughly 40,000 distinct CDR3 sequences; roughly 6% of them were counted only once. More than 7.5% of the sample belongs to the ten largest clones.

A case-control design nested within a healthcare worker cohort in London, UK, was used, with weekly nasopharyngeal swab PCR tests and blood sampling performed. Between 23 and 31 March 2020, the week of the UK lockdown, healthcare workers were enrolled and then followed up weekly for as long as 16 weeks. V loses 2 bases of germline sequence and J loses 2 bases, and the interval between the two ends is 1 base. Inclusive of the bounding cysteine and phenylalanine, the CDR3 is 11 residues long. The read is trimmed to its CDR3 DNA, 33 bases read in frame from base 1. CDR1 and CDR2 (SGDLS, YYNGEE) derive from the germline V gene.

The clonotype comes from an adult who was a healthcare worker with PCR-confirmed SARS-CoV-2 infection or an uninfected control (not recorded which). The sequencing used whole blood, collected at baseline. The sequence joins TRBV9 to TRBJ1-2; the D gene assignment is ambiguous. CDR3 reads: CASSVNYGYTF. The bases read TGTGCCAGCAGCGTGAACTATGGCTACACCTTC. Full variable domain (CDR3 extended with the reference TRBV9 and TRBJ1-2 proteins): DSGVTQTPKHLITATGQRVTLRCSPRSGDLSVYWYQQSLDQGLQFLIQYYNGEERAKGNILERFSAQQFPDLHSELNLSSLELGDSALYFCASSVNYGYTFGSGTRLTVV.